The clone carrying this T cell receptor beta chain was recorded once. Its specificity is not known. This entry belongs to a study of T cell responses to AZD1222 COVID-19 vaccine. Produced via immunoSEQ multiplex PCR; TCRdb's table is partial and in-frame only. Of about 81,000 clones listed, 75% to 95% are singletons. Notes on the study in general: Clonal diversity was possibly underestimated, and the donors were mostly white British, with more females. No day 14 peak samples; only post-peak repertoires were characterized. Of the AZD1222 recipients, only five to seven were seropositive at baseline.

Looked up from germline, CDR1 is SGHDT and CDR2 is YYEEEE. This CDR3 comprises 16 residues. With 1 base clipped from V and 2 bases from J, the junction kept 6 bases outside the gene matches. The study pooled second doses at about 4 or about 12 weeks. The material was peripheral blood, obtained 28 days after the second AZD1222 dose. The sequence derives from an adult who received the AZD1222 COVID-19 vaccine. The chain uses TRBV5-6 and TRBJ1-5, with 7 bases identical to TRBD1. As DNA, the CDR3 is TGTGCCAGCAGCTTGCTGACAGGGATAGGCAATCAGCCCCAGCATTTT. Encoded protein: CASSLLTGIGNQPQHF.